What follows are 25 T cell receptor beta chains derived from one specimen sequenced in a study of blood T cell repertoires in COVID-19. The protocol was immunoSEQ multiplex PCR, while the TCRdb copy is restricted to in-frame clones and leaves out a portion. The repertoire holds under 150,000 clones, roughly 84% seen once, with roughly 6.2% in the top ten. Sequencing was done on a sample of PBMCs or T cells enriched from blood (not recorded which). Source of these receptors: a woman aged 50 to 60 who had been exposed to COVID-19.

The chain carries TRBV7-7 and TRBJ2-5, with a weak D call TRBD1 (6 bases). The CDR3 consists of 17 residues. The V gene lost 2 bases and the J gene lost 7 bases, with 23 bases spanning the gap. Germline CDR1 SSHAT, CDR2 FNYEAQ (reference sequence). The CDR3 loop is CASSLLALGQATGTQYF. CDR3 coding DNA: TGTGCCAGCAGCTTATTGGCCCTCGGTCAGGCGACAGGGACCCAGTACTTC.

The rearrangement links TRBV29-1 to TRBJ2-4, with TRBD1 matching 10 bases. CDR1 is SQVTM and CDR2 is ANQGSEA in the germline V gene. The V and J ends lost 6 bases and 6 bases, in that order; junction bases with no gene match: 8. The CDR3 consists of 14 residues. This CDR3 is CSVGTGEDVNIQYF. CDR3 bases: TGCAGCGTCGGGACAGGGGAGGATGTAAACATTCAGTACTTC. Using reference TRBV29-1 and TRBJ2-4 for the parts outside the CDR3, the full variable domain is SAVISQKPSRDICQRGTSLTIQCQVDSQVTMMFWYRQQPGQSLTLIATANQGSEATYESGFVIDKFPISRPNLTFSTLTVSNMSPEDSSIYLCSVGTGEDVNIQYFGAGTRLSVL.

J is TRBJ2-1 and V is TRBV19, with D perhaps TRBD2 (6 bases). Per the germline V gene, CDR1 is LNHDA and CDR2 is SQIVND (reference sequence). Deletions cut 7 bases from V and 11 bases from J, with 15 bases between. The CDR3 loop spans 12 amino acids. The CDR3 is CASMGDSRQQFF. Written as DNA, the CDR3 is TGTGCCAGTATGGGGGACTCCAGGCAGCAGTTCTTC.

This clone was observed a handful of times. This rearrangement joins TRBV4-3 to TRBJ2-1; the D gene is possibly TRBD1 (5 bases). Looked up from germline, CDR1 is LGHNA and CDR2 is YSLEER. The CDR3 is 15 amino acids. V lost 0 bases to trimming and J lost 8 bases, with 14 bases between them. The CDR3 sequence is CASSQEAGILYEQFF. CDR3 in DNA: TGCGCCAGCAGCCAAGAGGCAGGGATACTTTATGAGCAGTTCTTC.

This chain connects TRBV6-5 to TRBJ2-7; tentatively, D is TRBD2 (5 bases). Germline assignment: CDR1 MNHEY and CDR2 SVGAGI. The ends were cut back, 0 bases at V and 4 bases at J, with 7 bases in the middle. The length of the CDR3 is 13 residues. The CDR3 region is CASSYSGVYEQYF. The CDR3 nucleotides are TGTGCCAGCAGTTACTCCGGGGTTTACGAGCAGTACTTC.

This clone was counted once. This rearrangement joins TRBV5-4 to TRBJ2-7; possibly TRBD2 for D (6 bases). CDR1 is SGHNT and CDR2 is YYREEE in the germline V gene (reference sequence). Trimming left V 5 bases short and J 3 bases short, with 12 bases between. The CDR3 totals 13 residues. The CDR3, as DNA: TGTGCCAGCAGTGAGCGGGCCAACTACGAGCAGTACTTC. Protein product: CASSERANYEQYF.

The chain is built from TRBV19 and TRBJ1-2; no definite D call. The CDR3 sequence is 17 residues long. V was pared by 1 base and J by 0 bases, with 15 bases between. Germline CDR1 reads LNHDA; CDR2 reads SQIVND (reference sequence). DNA for the CDR3: TGTGCCAGTAGTATAGTGGTCGGAGCAAGATCTAACTATGGCTACACCTTC. It codes for CASSIVVGARSNYGYTF.

Written as DNA, the CDR3 is TGTGCCAGCAGTCTAACTTCAGCAGACTACCTCAACACCGGGGAGCTGTTTTTT. Translation gives CASSLTSADYLNTGELFF. The rearrangement links TRBV27 to TRBJ2-2, with D possibly being TRBD2 (5 bases). CDR1 MNHEY and CDR2 SMNVEV come from the germline V gene (reference sequence). CDR3 length: 18 residues. Trimming removed 5 bases from V and 2 bases from J, with 21 bases in between.

The chain uses TRBV5-5 and TRBJ1-2; D is perhaps TRBD1 (5 bases). Germline CDR1 and CDR2: SGHKS and YYEKEE (reference sequence). V was trimmed by 1 base and J by 4 bases, leaving 11 bases between them. The CDR3 length is 14 residues. Here the CDR3 DNA reads TGTGCCAGCAGCTTGCAGGGATTAGTCTATGGCTACACCTTC. It specifies CASSLQGLVYGYTF.

The chain carries TRBV4-2 and TRBJ1-3; D is undetermined. This CDR3 is built from 13 residues. The V gene lost 0 bases and the J gene lost 10 bases, with 10 bases spanning the gap. Germline CDR1 LGHNA, CDR2 YNFKEQ. Here the CDR3 DNA reads TGTGCCAGCAGCCAAGAGCGGTATGGAACCATATATTTT. It specifies CASSQERYGTIYF.

The V gene is TRBV19, the J gene TRBJ2-7; 10 bases are a match to TRBD1. There are 14 residues in the CDR3. The J segment lost 5 bases and the V segment lost 4 bases, leaving 5 bases of the junction unmatched. Per germline, CDR1 LNHDA and CDR2 SQIVND (reference sequence). CDR3 sequence: CASSRDRGMDEQYF. The CDR3 DNA sequence: TGTGCCAGTAGTAGGGACAGGGGTATGGACGAGCAGTACTTC.

This clone counts as medium-sized (0.01 to 0.1%). This chain joins TRBV5-4 and TRBJ1-6; D uncertain. In germline, CDR1 is SGHNT, CDR2 YYREEE (reference sequence). This CDR3 has 13 amino acids. V was clipped by 4 bases and J by 9 bases, with 11 bases between them. The CDR3 DNA sequence: TGTGCCAGCAGCGCTGAGGTCGGTTCACCCCTCCACTTT. It encodes CASSAEVGSPLHF.

The chain combines TRBV7-9 with TRBJ2-5, with a tentative D call TRBD1 (5 bases). The germline gives CDR1 SEHNR, CDR2 FQNEAQ (reference sequence). The CDR3 is 15 amino acids. V was cut by 5 bases and J by 4 bases, with 17 bases left in between. The CDR3: CASSLRQGLRETQYF. CDR3 coding DNA: TGTGCCAGCAGCCTTCGGCAGGGCCTGCGAGAGACCCAGTACTTC.

This clone was counted at least ten times. The V gene is TRBV21-1, the J gene TRBJ2-3; the DNA was not used to check the table's D call, TRBD2. TRBV21-1 is deemed a pseudogene. CDR3 length: 15 amino acids. CDR3 nucleotides: TGTGCCAGCAGCAAAGACGCGGGAGCTGCAGATACGCAGTATTTT. Translation: CASSKDAGAADTQYF.

This chain uses TRBV6-1 with TRBJ1-1; 8 nucleotides agree with TRBD1. Trimming cost V 3 bases and J 5 bases; bases outside gene matches: 8. CDR3 length: 15 residues. In germline, CDR1 is MNHNS, CDR2 SASEGT. CDR3 sequence (DNA): TGTGCCAGCAGTGACCGGGACAGGTCGCGAACTGAAGCTTTCTTT. Its translation is CASSDRDRSRTEAFF.

The V call is TRBV19, the J call TRBJ2-1, with 9 bases identical to TRBD2. The CDR3 is 15 residues long. Germline trimming cut 4 bases from V and 2 bases from J; bases unmatched to any gene: 3. From germline, CDR1 is LNHDA and CDR2 SQIVND (reference sequence). The CDR3 nucleotides read TGTGCCAGTAGTAAGGGACTAGCCACCTACAATGAGCAGTTCTTC. Protein: CASSKGLATYNEQFF. Together with reference TRBV19 and TRBJ2-1, the CDR3 gives the full variable domain: DGGITQSPKYLFRKEGQNVTLSCEQNLNHDAMYWYRQDPGQGLRLIYYSQIVNDFQKGDIAEGYSVSREKKESFPLTVTSAQKNPTAFYLCASSKGLATYNEQFFGPGTRLTVL.

The chain employs TRBV3-1 (or the pseudogene TRBV3-2) and TRBJ2-7, with D possibly being TRBD2 (5 bases). Trimming pared 3 bases from V and 0 bases from J, leaving 18 bases between. CDR3 size: 17 residues. Germline V gene data show CDR1 as LGHDT and CDR2 as YNNKEL (reference sequence). This chain's CDR3 is CASSHKQPHGDSYEQYF. As DNA, the CDR3 is TGTGCCAGCAGCCATAAACAGCCCCACGGGGACTCCTACGAGCAGTACTTC.

The rearrangement uses TRBV19 and TRBJ2-2; D not resolved. Germline CDR1 and CDR2: LNHDA and SQIVND (reference sequence). Trimming left V 5 bases short and J 1 base short, with 5 bases between. There are 13 residues in the CDR3. The CDR3, as DNA: TGTGCCAGTAGTGAGCGGAACACCGGGGAGCTGTTTTTT. Translating gives CASSERNTGELFF.

The CDR3, as DNA: TGTGCCAGCAGCCCTGACGGGACAGGGGGTCAAGAGACCCAGTACTTC. Residues: CASSPDGTGGQETQYF. The chain combines TRBV7-2 with TRBJ2-5; 11 bases agree with TRBD1. There are 16 residues in the CDR3. The germline CDR1 and CDR2 sequences are SGHTA and FQGNSA. With V trimmed by 5 bases and J by 2 bases, 7 bases remained unmatched.

This clone was found a few times. This sequence joins TRBV5-1 and TRBJ2-7, with 13 bases aligning to TRBD2. CDR1 and CDR2 from the germline V gene are SGHRS and YFSETQ. Trimming cost V 2 bases and J 9 bases; bases outside gene matches: 5. CDR3 length: 14 amino acids. The CDR3 DNA sequence: TGCGCCAGCAGCTTACTAGCGGGAGGGCCTAGGCAGTACTTC. Its translation is CASSLLAGGPRQYF.

In DNA form, the CDR3 reads TGTGCCAGCTCACCAAGGCAGGGGGAAAACTATGGCTACACCTTC. Translation gives CASSPRQGENYGYTF. This sequence joins TRBV18 and TRBJ1-2, with 7 nucleotides matching TRBD1. The CDR3 totals 15 residues. Germline V gives CDR1 KGHSH, CDR2 LQKENI. V dropped 2 bases and J dropped 2; count of bases not matched to a gene: 5.

The rearrangement uses TRBV19 and TRBJ1-1; D is undetermined. This CDR3 region has 12 residues. CDR1 LNHDA and CDR2 SQIVND come from the germline V gene (reference sequence). Between the trimmed V and J ends, which lost 3 bases and 5 bases, there was a span of 7 bases. CDR3 nucleotide sequence: TGTGCCAGTAGTATTGCGGGGACTGAAGCTTTCTTT. Amino acid sequence: CASSIAGTEAFF.

V usage is TRBV10-3 and J usage is TRBJ1-5; D gene uncertain. V was trimmed by 4 bases and J by 3 bases, leaving 7 bases between them. Germline CDR1 and CDR2: ENHRY and SYGVKD. The CDR3 runs 13 residues. CDR3 sequence reads: CAISAGDNQPQHF. CDR3 nucleotides: TGTGCCATCAGTGCAGGCGACAATCAGCCCCAGCATTTT.

The genes are TRBV5-1 and TRBJ2-1; TRBD1 aligns across 10 bases. Germline CDR1 and CDR2: SGHRS and YFSETQ. The V and J ends lost 3 bases and 3 bases, in that order; junction bases with no gene match: 3. The CDR3 loop spans 15 amino acids. CDR3 in DNA: TGCGCCAGCAGCTGGACAGGGGGGAACTACAATGAGCAGTTCTTC. Its translation is CASSWTGGNYNEQFF.

Remarks on this clone: This sample also contains other DNA sequences that code for the same CDR3. The chain uses TRBV27 and TRBJ2-5, with TRBD1 as a possible D gene (6 bases). V lost 1 base and J lost 5, with 11 bases in between. CDR3 length: 14 amino acids. Germline CDR1 MNHEY, CDR2 SMNVEV (reference sequence). The CDR3 nucleotides are TGTGCCAGCAGTTTATTGGGGGCAGGGGAGACCCAGTACTTC. As protein: CASSLLGAGETQYF.